These T cell receptor beta chains were read from a single sample in a study of PD-1 blockade in classical Hodgkin lymphoma. TCRdb's copy holds only in-frame clones and misses some; the assay was immunoSEQ multiplex PCR. The data show tens of thousands of clones, 70% to 90% seen once. The material was peripheral blood mononuclear cells (PBMCs), obtained before the second cycle of nivolumab. The receptors originated from a human donor with classical Hodgkin lymphoma. Each CDR3 is given with its conserved first and last residue. The order of the fields is J gene, clone size, V gene, D gene, CDR3 protein, CDR3 DNA. D genes are given only for firm matches. Only some rows state a clone size, as once, few, many or a class for expanded clones.

TRBJ1-2	NA	TRBV7-2	NA	CASSLSPGGYGYTF	TGTGCCAGCAGCTTATCGCCGGGGGGCTATGGCTACACCTTC
TRBJ1-2	NA	TRBV7-9	NA	CASSSLTGLYGYTF	TGTGCCAGCAGCAGCTTAACAGGGCTTTATGGCTACACCTTC
TRBJ2-4	NA	TRBV19	NA	CASSFGQFSYF	TGTGCCAGTAGTTTTGGGCAGTTCAGCTACTTC
TRBJ1-1	NA	TRBV5-1	NA	CASSFSVNTEAFF	TGCGCCAGCAGCTTCTCAGTGAACACTGAAGCTTTCTTT
TRBJ2-5	NA	TRBV7-3	NA	CASSLTGRRNQETQYF	TGTGCCAGCAGCTTAACTGGTAGGCGGAACCAAGAGACCCAGTACTTC
TRBJ1-1	NA	TRBV11-2	TRBD1	CASSLNRDSEAFF	TGTGCCAGCTCCCTAAACCGGGACAGCGAAGCTTTCTTT
TRBJ1-2	NA	TRBV7-2	TRBD1	CASSSDRVGGYTF	TGTGCCAGCAGCTCGGACAGGGTCGGTGGCTACACCTTC
TRBJ1-6	NA	TRBV4-3	NA	CASSLMGRASSYNSPLHF	TGCGCCAGCAGCCTTATGGGCCGGGCCAGCTCCTATAATTCACCCCTCCACTTT
TRBJ2-3	NA	TRBV7-2	NA	CASNTGSPDTQYF	TGTGCCAGCAACACCGGGTCCCCAGATACGCAGTATTTT
TRBJ1-2	NA	TRBV2	NA	CASGADVYGYTF	TGTGCCAGCGGGGCGGACGTATATGGCTACACCTTC
TRBJ1-5	NA	TRBV6-5	NA	CASSQRNQPQHF	TGTGCCAGCAGTCAGCGCAATCAGCCCCAGCATTTT
TRBJ1-4	NA	TRBV19	NA	CASSIGQATNEKLFF	TGTGCCAGTAGTATCGGCCAAGCAACTAATGAAAAACTGTTTTTT
TRBJ1-2	once	TRBV6-1	TRBD1	CASSREQGGYGYTF	TGTGCCAGCAGCCGGGAACAGGGGGGGTATGGCTACACCTTC
TRBJ2-7	NA	TRBV7-2	TRBD2	CASSLALYSSGIPYEQYF	TGTGCCAGCAGCTTAGCACTTTACTCTAGCGGGATACCCTACGAGCAGTACTTC
TRBJ1-1	NA	TRBV6-6	TRBD1	CASSPARQGQGLEAFF	TGTGCCAGCAGTCCAGCTCGACAGGGCCAGGGATTGGAAGCTTTCTTT
TRBJ2-3	NA	TRBV28	NA	CASSLTSSTDTQYF	TGTGCCAGCAGTTTGACCTCTAGCACAGATACGCAGTATTTT
TRBJ1-2	NA	TRBV11-3	NA	CASSFGEGGGYTF	TGTGCCAGCAGCTTCGGGGAAGGAGGAGGCTACACCTTC
TRBJ1-1	NA	TRBV18	TRBD1	CASSPRAYTRGGSNTEAFF	TGTGCCAGCTCACCACGAGCGTATACCAGGGGGGGATCGAACACTGAAGCTTTCTTT
TRBJ1-1	once	TRBV10-2	TRBD1	CASSEIQGVKTFF	TGCGCCAGCAGTGAAATACAGGGGGTCAAAACTTTCTTT
TRBJ1-1	NA	TRBV5-6	NA	CASSSPSHWGRAEAFF	TGTGCCAGCAGCTCCCCCTCCCATTGGGGGCGGGCTGAAGCTTTCTTT
TRBJ2-2	NA	TRBV9	NA	CASSPRGGTGTGELFF	TGTGCCAGCAGCCCGAGAGGGGGGACGGGCACCGGGGAGCTGTTTTTT
TRBJ2-1	NA	TRBV29-1	NA	CSAIPQGSNEQFF	TGCAGCGCCATCCCACAGGGATCCAATGAGCAGTTCTTC